This record covers a single T cell receptor beta chain. What it binds is unknown. Researchers built TCR beta libraries using quantitative 5'-RACE with molecular barcodes. TCRdb reprocessed the 5' RACE reads with MiXCR, giving one entry per CDR3 protein. The table lists some 130,000 distinct CDR3 sequences, roughly an eighth of them singletons, with 4.1% in the top ten. There are 13 residues in the CDR3. Between the trimmed V and J ends, which lost 1 base and 8 bases, there was a span of 11 bases. This entry is derived from a study of CD8 T cells in ankylosing spondylitis. General study points: In ankylosing spondylitis patients, matched synovial fluid reportedly showed significant enrichment of disease-linked clones. Eight or nine highly homologous variants made up a TCR beta motif that seemed to typify ankylosing spondylitis blood.

Material for sequencing was blood, either unsorted or a sorted T cell fraction (not recorded which). The chain is built from TRBV12-3 or TRBV12-4 and TRBJ1-2; no reliable D call. The receptor was isolated from a female donor with ankylosing spondylitis or in good health (not recorded which). The CDR3 loop is CASSLGGLGGYTF. Here the CDR3 DNA reads TGTGCCAGCAGTTTAGGCGGTCTCGGGGGCTACACCTTC.